This record concerns one TCR beta chain sequence. Its antigen remains unidentified. The junction departs from the called germline gene at one end, perhaps through a read error. CDR1 and CDR2 (germline): SGHVS, FNYEAQ. This CDR3 spans 16 amino acids. The sample comes from a study of T cell responses to AZD1222 COVID-19 vaccine. Overall study results and limits: Vaccine-associated CD4 TCRs spanned spike, dominant at 160-218 and 743-854. None of the repertoires were sampled until the peak T cell response had passed. The donors showed a predominance of white British ancestry and of females, with possible underestimation of clonal diversity.

Some clones are missing from TCRdb's copy, which holds only in-frame ones; the method was immunoSEQ multiplex PCR. The table lists tens of thousands of clones, around 90% of them singletons. Investigators merged groups given second doses at roughly 4 or roughly 12 weeks. The specimen was peripheral blood, collected 28 days after the second AZD1222 dose. The TCR was taken from an adult who received the AZD1222 COVID-19 vaccine. The chain couples TRBV7-6 to TRBJ2-5, with 7 bases identical to TRBD2. The CDR3 spells CASSQRWTGGQGTQYF. The CDR3 bases are TGTGCCAGCAGCCAAAGGTGGACGGGGGGTCAAGGGACCCAGTACTTC.